Listed here are 21 T cell receptor beta chains from one sample, sequenced in a study of beta chain features in type 1 diabetes. Reverse transcribing all isolated RNA meant expressed TCRB transcripts were sequenced. Data came from immunoSEQ multiplex PCR; TCRdb stores just in-frame clones and leaves some out. The sample has fewer than 400,000 clones; 7.5% to 9% are singletons. Source material: central memory CD4+ T cells from blood. These TCRs come from a woman aged 18-29 years in good health.

This clone has only a few counts. A much larger clone lies one base from this, so it may be a read error. V is TRBV5-1 and J is TRBJ2-5; D is undetermined. The J call is in doubt because the DNA end fits TRBJ2-7 better. Germline V gene sequence: CDR1 SGHRS, CDR2 YFSETQ. The CDR3 contains 12 residues. CDR3 bases: TGCGCCAGCAGCTTGGGGGGCTACGAGCAGTACTTC. It is translated as CASSLGGYEQYF.

The chain employs TRBV18 and TRBJ2-5; 7 bases fit TRBD1. The CDR3 totals 15 residues. Germline CDR1 reads KGHSH; CDR2 reads LQKENI. V trimming: 4 bases; J trimming: 2 bases; junction bases outside the gene matches: 7. Written as DNA, the CDR3 is TGTGCCAGCTCACAGCGGACAGGCCTGCAAGAGACCCAGTACTTC. As protein: CASSQRTGLQETQYF.

The V gene is TRBV5-1, the J gene TRBJ2-1, with D hard to call. This CDR3 region has 15 residues. Trimming left V 1 base short and J 2 bases short, with 10 bases between. Per the germline V gene, CDR1 is SGHRS and CDR2 is YFSETQ. CDR3 in amino acids: CASSLFPGPYNEQFF. CDR3 nucleotide sequence: TGCGCCAGCAGCTTGTTTCCCGGACCCTACAATGAGCAGTTCTTC.

The sample holds a few counts of this clone. The chain combines TRBV7-3 with TRBJ2-7, with 10 bases identical to TRBD2. The V segment lost 2 bases and the J segment 6 bases; nucleotides outside the gene matches: 7. This CDR3 is 15 amino acids long. Germline lookup yields CDR1 SGHTA and CDR2 FQGTGA. The CDR3 sequence is CASSLRLSGRIEQYF. For the CDR3, the DNA is TGTGCCAGCAGCTTACGTCTTAGCGGGAGGATCGAGCAGTACTTC.

This clone was observed a handful of times. This chain uses TRBV29-1 with TRBJ1-1; TRBD1 matches at 7 bases. The CDR3 sequence is 14 residues long. Per the germline V gene, CDR1 is SQVTM and CDR2 is ANQGSEA. J lost 1 base, V lost 4 bases, and 6 bases had no gene match. This chain's CDR3 is CSVGRQGGNTEAFF. The CDR3 DNA is TGCAGCGTTGGGAGACAGGGCGGGAACACTGAAGCTTTCTTT.

This clone appeared a few times. V and J are TRBV5-1 and TRBJ2-5; TRBD2 aligns across 8 bases. With V trimmed by 4 bases and J by 1 base, 12 bases remained unmatched. The V gene's germline CDR1 is SGHRS and CDR2 YFSETQ. CDR3 length: 17 amino acids. The chain's CDR3 is CASSPTPSGSFQETQYF. The CDR3, as DNA: TGCGCCAGCAGCCCAACCCCCAGCGGGAGTTTCCAAGAGACCCAGTACTTC.

This clone was seen repeatedly, ten times or more. The rearrangement joins TRBV7-9 to TRBJ2-5; 8 nucleotides match TRBD1. CDR1 and CDR2 (germline): SEHNR, FQNEAQ (reference sequence). The CDR3 has 15 residues. J lost 1 base, V lost 5 bases, and 6 bases had no gene match. The CDR3 DNA reads as TGTGCCAGCAGCGCTGGGACAGGTGCCCAAGAGACCCAGTACTTC. Amino acids: CASSAGTGAQETQYF. The full variable domain, in which reference TRBV7-9 and TRBJ2-5 provide the parts outside the CDR3, is DTGVSQNPRHKITKRGQNVTFRCDPISEHNRLYWYRQTLGQGPEFLTYFQNEAQLEKSRLLSDRFSAERPKGSFSTLEIQRTEQGDSAMYLCASSAGTGAQETQYFGPGTRLLVL.

This chain links TRBV15 with TRBJ1-5; D unclear. V gave up 2 bases and J gave up 4 bases, with 6 bases separating them. There are 13 residues in the CDR3. CDR1 LNHNV and CDR2 YYDKDF come from the germline V gene (reference sequence). For the CDR3, the DNA is TGTGCCACCAGCAGACACGGAAATCAGCCCCAGCATTTT. Translated: CATSRHGNQPQHF.

This clone has only a few counts. The chain carries TRBV5-1 and TRBJ2-1, with D hard to call. V lost 2 bases and J 5 bases, leaving 11 bases between the germline ends. The germline CDR1 and CDR2 sequences are SGHRS and YFSETQ. The CDR3 length is 14 residues. CDR3 nucleotides: TGCGCCAGCAGCTTCCGGGTCAGTGACAATGAGCAGTTCTTC. This codes for CASSFRVSDNEQFF.

This clone was found a few times. The chain joins TRBV2 to TRBJ1-2; 9 nucleotides agree with TRBD1. Germline V gene data show CDR1 as SNHLY and CDR2 as FYNNEI. V was pared by 5 bases and J by 2 bases, with 3 bases of the junction left unmatched. This CDR3 has 14 amino acids. This CDR3 reads CASSSGTGNYGYTF. The DNA for the CDR3 is TGTGCCAGCAGTTCCGGGACAGGGAACTATGGCTACACCTTC.

The rearrangement joins TRBV7-2 to TRBJ2-2; 7 bases align to TRBD2. The CDR3 spans 12 residues. Germline V CDR1 and CDR2: SGHTA, FQGNSA. V dropped 6 bases and J dropped 11; count of bases not matched to a gene: 6. CDR3 bases: TGTGCCAGCAGGCGGGAGAGAGGCGAGCTGTTTTTT. Protein product: CASRRERGELFF. The whole variable domain, remainder taken from reference TRBV7-2 and TRBJ2-2, is GAGVSQSPSNKVTEKGKDVELRCDPISGHTALYWYRQSLGQGLEFLIYFQGNSAPDKSGLPSDRFSAERTGGSVSTLTIQRTQQEDSAVYLCASRRERGELFFGEGSRLTVL.

This clone was counted a few times. The CDR3 loop reads CASSLRSEYPYEQYF. The CDR3 DNA is TGTGCCAGCAGCTTAAGGTCGGAGTATCCCTACGAGCAGTACTTC. This chain connects TRBV11-2 to TRBJ2-7; D remains ambiguous. Looked up from germline, CDR1 is SGHAT and CDR2 is FQNNGV. This CDR3 contains 15 residues. V lost 2 bases and J lost 2, with 13 bases in between.

This chain links TRBV2 with TRBJ2-7; tentative D call: TRBD2 (6 bases). Per the germline V gene, CDR1 is SNHLY and CDR2 is FYNNEI. The CDR3 length is 13 residues. The V gene lost 1 base and the J gene lost 6 bases, with 10 bases spanning the gap. CDR3 DNA sequence: TGTGCCAGCAGTGAAGGAGGAGGGGTCGAGCAGTACTTC. Protein: CASSEGGGVEQYF.

The V and J genes are TRBV5-1 and TRBJ1-2, with D tentatively TRBD1 (5 bases). Per the germline V gene, CDR1 is SGHRS and CDR2 is YFSETQ. Trimming took off 7 bases at V and 2 bases at J, with 6 bases between the two ends. CDR3 length: 11 amino acids. CDR3 nucleotide sequence: TGCGCCAGCGGGGACAACTATGGCTACACCTTC. The encoded protein is CASGDNYGYTF.

This sequence joins TRBV29-1 and TRBJ2-1; D may be TRBD2 (5 bases). The CDR3 contains 15 residues. From germline, CDR1 is SQVTM and CDR2 ANQGSEA. V lost 1 base to trimming and J lost 7 bases, with 17 bases between them. CDR3 coding DNA: TGCAGCGTTGAAGGGGCTAGCTCAGATTGGAATGAGCAGTTCTTC. This gives the protein CSVEGASSDWNEQFF.

This clone came up a few times. V is TRBV5-4 and J is TRBJ2-1; possible D gene TRBD1, 6 bases. V was trimmed by 2 bases and J by 7 bases, leaving 13 bases between them. Per germline, CDR1 SGHNT and CDR2 YYREEE (reference sequence). The CDR3 spans 14 residues. In nucleotides, the CDR3 is TGTGCCAGCAGCTTTGGGGGCACGGAGAATGAGCAGTTCTTC. The encoded protein is CASSFGGTENEQFF.

This clone was found a few times. The rearrangement uses TRBV6-5 and TRBJ2-3; D is perhaps TRBD1 (5 bases). V lost 5 bases and J lost 7, with 19 bases in between. Germline V CDR1 and CDR2: MNHEY, SVGAGI. CDR3 length: 15 amino acids. The CDR3 sequence is CASSPEDWGGNTQYF. CDR3 nucleotides: TGTGCCAGCAGTCCCGAGGATTGGGGCGGTAATACGCAGTATTTT.

V usage is TRBV5-1 and J usage is TRBJ2-3; D is uncertain. The germline V gene encodes CDR1 SGHRS and CDR2 YFSETQ. V gave up 8 bases and J gave up 6 bases, with 22 bases separating them. The length of the CDR3 is 15 residues. CDR3 sequence: CASNLGISKVDTQYF. Here the CDR3 DNA reads TGCGCCAGTAATCTGGGTATTTCTAAAGTCGATACGCAGTATTTT.

This clone was recorded a few times. The CDR3 here is CSVGSSTDTQYF. CDR3 nucleotides: TGCAGCGTTGGTTCTAGCACAGATACGCAGTATTTT. This chain uses TRBV29-1 with TRBJ2-3; no clear D. This CDR3 comprises 12 residues. Germline CDR1 reads SQVTM; CDR2 reads ANQGSEA. V was trimmed by 4 bases and J by 0 bases, leaving 5 bases between them.

This clone was recorded a few times. The chain uses TRBV7-9 and TRBJ1-1; TRBD1 matches 9 bases. Trimming at V came to 5 bases and at J to 5 bases, leaving 9 bases not matched to a gene. The V gene's germline CDR1 is SEHNR and CDR2 FQNEAQ (reference sequence). This CDR3 region has 15 residues. The CDR3 DNA follows: TGTGCCAGCAGCATAGACGGACAGGGGAGGACTGAAGCTTTCTTT. It yields the protein CASSIDGQGRTEAFF.

At least ten counts were recorded for this clone. The CDR3 bases are TGTGCCACCAGCAGAACCTTGGGACTAGCGGGAGCCAATGAGCAGTTCTTC. It encodes CATSRTLGLAGANEQFF. The chain recombines TRBV15 with TRBJ2-1; 14 bases match TRBD2. Germline values: CDR1 LNHNV, CDR2 YYDKDF (reference sequence). V trimming: 2 bases; J trimming: 6 bases; junction bases outside the gene matches: 6. This CDR3 spans 17 amino acids.